A single sample gave rise to the 29 T cell receptor beta chains below, sequenced in a study of T cells in Graves' hyperthyroidism and ophthalmopathy. Researchers took RNA transcripts and amplified the TCR beta CDR3 regions from them. Initially, a first-round RT-PCR of the TCR CDR3 employed the HTBI primer set. TCRdb reprocessed the multiplex PCR reads via MiXCR and lists one record per CDR3 protein. Of 350,000 to 400,000 distinct CDR3 sequences listed, less than 20% are singletons. Sequenced: blood. All receptors derive from a man between 18 and 29 years old with Graves' ophthalmopathy.

The chain couples TRBV25-1 to TRBJ1-4; D unclear. Trimming pared 10 bases from V and 0 bases from J, leaving 24 bases between. This CDR3 has 18 amino acids. CDR1 and CDR2 from the germline V gene are MGHDK and SYGVNS. The CDR3 coding sequence is TGTGCCACCTTCAGAGACCCGAGAATTTTTGCAACTAATGAAAAACTGTTTTTT. Translated: CATFRDPRIFATNEKLFF.

At least ten counts were recorded for this clonotype. The V and J genes are TRBV6-1 and TRBJ1-5; 9 bases line up with TRBD1. This CDR3 comprises 13 residues. Losses at the gene ends were 6 bases for V and 4 bases for J; bases not matched to a gene: 1. CDR1 is MNHNS and CDR2 is SASEGT in the germline V gene. CDR3 protein: CASRTGGNQPQHF. CDR3 DNA sequence: TGTGCCAGCAGGACAGGGGGAAATCAGCCCCAGCATTTT.

Only a few counts were recorded for this clonotype. The chain couples TRBV24-1 to TRBJ2-2; D gene uncertain. V was trimmed by 10 bases and J by 1 base, leaving 9 bases between them. CDR3 length equals 13 residues. CDR1 is KGHDR and CDR2 is SFDVKD in the germline V gene. For the CDR3, the DNA is TGTGCCACTGGCCGACAGAACACCGGGGAGCTGTTTTTT. It is translated as CATGRQNTGELFF.

The table lists this clonotype with a few counts. The germline gene is not matched at one end of the junction; a read error may be the cause. The chain recombines TRBV7-7 with TRBJ2-1; a possible D gene is TRBD1 (5 bases). From germline, CDR1 is SSHAT and CDR2 FNYEAQ (reference sequence). The CDR3 spans 14 residues. Here the CDR3 reads CASSPTTAYNEQFF. Written as DNA, the CDR3 is TGTGCTAGCAGCCCCACGACAGCCTATAATGAGCAGTTCTTC.

This chain connects TRBV27 to TRBJ2-2; D not resolved. The CDR3 has 14 residues. The germline V and J ends were trimmed by 0 bases and 6 bases, with 8 bases remaining between them. Germline V lookup: CDR1 MNHEY, CDR2 SMNVEV (reference sequence). The CDR3 reads CASSLSFIPGELFF. The CDR3 DNA reads as TGTGCCAGCAGTTTATCATTCATCCCCGGGGAGCTGTTTTTT.

In its sample, this clonotype was seen a few times. The rearrangement links TRBV5-4 to TRBJ1-6, with D tentatively TRBD1 (5 bases). Trimming left V 2 bases short and J 4 bases short, with 13 bases between. The germline gives CDR1 SGHNT, CDR2 YYREEE (reference sequence). The CDR3 consists of 16 residues. The CDR3 loop reads CASSLGRGAYNSPLHF. CDR3 nucleotide sequence: TGTGCCAGCAGCTTAGGAAGGGGTGCTTATAATTCACCCCTCCACTTT.

CDR3 sequence reads: CASSVKAAGGSNEQFF. CDR3 DNA sequence: TGTGCCAGCAGCGTTAAGGCAGCGGGGGGGAGTAATGAGCAGTTCTTC. The genes are TRBV9 and TRBJ2-1; TRBD2 matches at 10 bases. Trimming removed 2 bases from V and 7 bases from J; junction bases left unmatched: 9. Per the germline V gene, CDR1 is SGDLS and CDR2 is YYNGEE. This CDR3 has 16 amino acids. Drawing the rest from reference TRBV9 and TRBJ2-1, the complete variable domain is DSGVTQTPKHLITATGQRVTLRCSPRSGDLSVYWYQQSLDQGLQFLIQYYNGEERAKGNILERFSAQQFPDLHSELNLSSLELGDSALYFCASSVKAAGGSNEQFFGPGTRLTVL.

This clonotype showed up many times. The chain employs TRBV18 and TRBJ2-7, with D hard to call. The CDR3 runs 14 residues. The V end was cut by 1 base, the J end by 2 bases, with 9 bases between. The germline gives CDR1 KGHSH, CDR2 LQKENI. The CDR3 loop is CASSPQGITYEQYF. Here the CDR3 DNA reads TGTGCCAGCTCACCACAGGGTATAACCTACGAGCAGTACTTC.

This clonotype showed up just a few times. V usage is TRBV5-8 and J usage is TRBJ2-3, with a possible D match to TRBD2 (6 bases). Trimming left V 4 bases short and J 6 bases short, with 15 bases between. Looked up from germline, CDR1 is SGHTS and CDR2 is YDEGEE. The CDR3 runs 14 residues. This CDR3 reads CASSRGTPTDTQYF. In DNA form, the CDR3 reads TGTGCCAGCAGCCGTGGGACTCCCACCGATACGCAGTATTTT. The full variable domain, its missing parts supplied by reference TRBV5-8 and TRBJ2-3, is EAGVTQSPTHLIKTRGQQATLRCSPISGHTSVYWYQQALGLGLQFLLWYDEGEERNRGNFPPRFSGRQFPNYSSELNVNALELEDSALYLCASSRGTPTDTQYFGPGTRLTVL.

As concerns this clonotype: One junction end does not reproduce the germline sequence, and a read error may be involved. V and J are TRBV19 and TRBJ2-3; D not certain. The CDR3 extends over 13 amino acids. The V gene's germline CDR1 is LNHDA and CDR2 SQIVND (reference sequence). As DNA, the CDR3 is TGTGCGAGTAACCCCCAGGTCTCTGATACGCAGTATTTT. Protein: CASNPQVSDTQYF.

The gene calls are TRBV4-3 and TRBJ2-4; 11 bases are a match to TRBD2. The trim removed 1 base at V and 2 bases at J, leaving 13 bases unmatched. Germline CDR1 and CDR2: LGHNA and YSLEER. The CDR3 totals 20 residues. This chain's CDR3 is CASSQGGVGLAAGTKNIQYF. DNA of the CDR3: TGCGCCAGCAGCCAAGGAGGGGTGGGACTAGCGGCTGGAACCAAAAACATTCAGTACTTC.

This rearrangement joins TRBV7-9 to TRBJ1-2, with TRBD1 matching over 7 bases. The CDR3 is 15 residues long. The V segment lost 2 bases and the J segment 4 bases; nucleotides outside the gene matches: 7. Germline loops: CDR1 SEHNR, CDR2 FQNEAQ (reference sequence). CDR3 DNA: TGTGCCAGCAGCTTATCGAGGGACAGTTTCTATGGCTACACCTTC. Its protein is CASSLSRDSFYGYTF.

This chain joins TRBV5-1 and TRBJ2-3; 10 nucleotides agree with TRBD2. The CDR3 contains 16 residues. The ends lost 4 bases at V and 3 bases at J; junction bases unmatched: 8. The germline V gene has CDR1 SGHRS and CDR2 YFSETQ. CDR3 residues: CASSHTSGKRTDTQYF. The CDR3 region has the DNA TGCGCCAGCAGCCACACTAGCGGGAAAAGAACAGATACGCAGTATTTT.

The chain uses TRBV12-3 or TRBV12-4 and TRBJ1-4; no definite D call. CDR3 length equals 14 residues. Between the trimmed V and J ends, which lost 5 bases and 4 bases, there was a span of 11 bases. This CDR3 is CASSPSGVNEKLFF. CDR3 sequence (DNA): TGTGCCAGCAGTCCATCGGGAGTTAATGAAAAACTGTTTTTT.

This clonotype was seen at least ten times. The chain joins TRBV9 to TRBJ1-4; D is uncertain. V dropped 4 bases and J dropped 7 bases, with 26 bases sitting between them. The length of the CDR3 is 18 residues. The germline CDR1 and CDR2 sequences are SGDLS and YYNGEE. CDR3 bases: TGTGCCAGCAGCCCCCGGTCCCCCCGGACGTGGTCTATTGAAAAACTGTTTTTT. This translates into CASSPRSPRTWSIEKLFF.

The chain couples TRBV4-1 to TRBJ2-3, with TRBD2 matching over 10 bases. The CDR3 runs 16 residues. Germline CDR1 and CDR2: MGHRA and YSYEKL. V lost 4 bases to trimming and J lost 3 bases; unmatched junction nucleotides: 7. The CDR3 nucleotides read TGCGCCAGCAGCCCACGCCCACTAGCGGGGACAGATACGCAGTATTTT. Translating it yields CASSPRPLAGTDTQYF.

This clonotype appeared a single time. For the CDR3, the DNA is TGTGCCAGCAGCGCCCACCGGGACAGGGGCGGGGTGAACACTGAAGCTTTCTTT. It codes for CASSAHRDRGGVNTEAFF. This chain joins TRBV2 and TRBJ1-1; TRBD1 agrees at 10 bases. CDR3 size: 18 residues. Per germline, CDR1 SNHLY and CDR2 FYNNEI. With 6 bases clipped from V and 0 bases from J, the junction kept 13 bases outside the gene matches.

This clonotype was recorded only once. The chain joins TRBV12-3 or TRBV12-4 to TRBJ2-7, with TRBD2 matching 7 bases. This CDR3 has 14 amino acids. The J segment lost 2 bases and the V segment lost 6 bases, leaving 7 bases of the junction unmatched. The CDR3 sequence: CASRGEGGAYEQYF. The CDR3 DNA reads TGTGCCAGCAGGGGGGAGGGCGGAGCCTACGAGCAGTACTTC.

The sample holds many counts of this clonotype. The V gene is TRBV7-9, the J gene TRBJ2-7, with D maybe TRBD1 (6 bases). Trimming took off 7 bases at V and 0 bases at J, with 16 bases between the two ends. The germline CDR1 and CDR2 sequences are SEHNR and FQNEAQ (reference sequence). This CDR3 contains 15 residues. Written as DNA, the CDR3 is TGTGCCAGCACCTCGCAAGGGGGAAGCTCCTACGAGCAGTACTTC. Its translation is CASTSQGGSSYEQYF.

This clonotype was recorded at least ten times. The chain links TRBV27 to TRBJ1-5; 8 nucleotides line up with TRBD1. V shed 5 bases and J 7 bases; nucleotides not matched to a gene: 7. Germline values: CDR1 MNHEY, CDR2 SMNVEV (reference sequence). CDR3 length: 14 amino acids. Here the CDR3 reads CASSQGQAVQPQHF. Here the CDR3 DNA reads TGTGCCAGCAGTCAGGGACAGGCGGTCCAGCCCCAGCATTTT.

The genes are TRBV9 and TRBJ2-5; a weak D match, TRBD2 (6 bases). Trimming pared 4 bases from V and 2 bases from J, leaving 15 bases between. Germline loops: CDR1 SGDLS, CDR2 YYNGEE. The CDR3 spans 15 residues. Here the CDR3 reads CASSTVPGEQETQYF. The CDR3, as DNA: TGTGCCAGCAGCACCGTCCCGGGGGAACAAGAGACCCAGTACTTC.

Notes on this clonotype: This may be a read error: a much more frequent sequence differs by one nucleotide. V usage is TRBV11-1 and J usage is TRBJ2-3; D is perhaps TRBD2 (6 bases). The CDR3 has 16 amino acids. The germline V gene has CDR1 SGHAT and CDR2 FQDESV (reference sequence). CDR3 region: CASSLWGRSGTDAQYF. The CDR3 DNA is TGTGCCAGCAGCCTTTGGGGGAGGTCGGGCACAGATGCGCAGTATTTT.

V usage is TRBV20-1 and J usage is TRBJ2-3; 7 positions agree with TRBD1. The CDR3 spans 15 residues. V dropped 4 bases and J dropped 5; count of bases not matched to a gene: 12. Germline values: CDR1 DFQATT, CDR2 SNEGSKA (reference sequence). Here the CDR3 reads CSAKAGTDLLDTQYF. Here the CDR3 DNA reads TGCAGTGCTAAGGCCGGGACAGACCTTTTAGATACGCAGTATTTT.

This clonotype has just a few counts. The chain carries TRBV9 and TRBJ1-6; 7 nucleotides align to TRBD1. Losses at the gene ends were 3 bases for V and 3 bases for J; bases not matched to a gene: 9. CDR3 length: 17 amino acids. The germline V gene encodes CDR1 SGDLS and CDR2 YYNGEE. The CDR3 region has the DNA TGTGCCAGCAGCGGCCGGGACAGCCCTAACTATAATTCACCCCTCCACTTT. Its protein is CASSGRDSPNYNSPLHF.

Remarks on this clonotype: This may arise from a read error, as a much more abundant clone is one base away. This chain uses TRBV2 with TRBJ1-4; D may be TRBD1 (5 bases). The CDR3 sequence is 13 residues long. Trimming removed 3 bases from V and 8 bases from J, with 10 bases in between. Germline loops: CDR1 SNHLY, CDR2 FYNNEI. This chain's CDR3 is CASSDGGEEKLFF. The DNA of the CDR3 is TGTGCCAGCAGTGACGGGGGGGAAGAAAAACTGTTTTTT.

Ten or more counts support this clonotype. This chain uses TRBV12-3 or TRBV12-4 with TRBJ1-1; 9 positions match TRBD1. The CDR3 is made up of 15 amino acids. The V and J ends lost 6 bases and 2 bases, in that order; junction bases with no gene match: 7. CDR3 in amino acids: CASRDNRGRNTEAFF. The CDR3 DNA follows: TGTGCCAGCAGAGACAACAGGGGGCGAAACACTGAAGCTTTCTTT.

The chain carries TRBV7-8 and TRBJ2-5, with TRBD2 matching 12 bases. Germline V gives CDR1 SGHVS, CDR2 FQNEAQ. J lost 5 bases, V lost 5 bases, and 9 bases had no gene match. The CDR3 spans 16 residues. CDR3: CASSQASGGVEETQYF. CDR3 bases: TGTGCCAGCAGCCAGGCTAGCGGGGGGGTTGAGGAGACCCAGTACTTC.

This sequence joins TRBV5-6 and TRBJ2-3; D ambiguous. The CDR3 extends over 15 amino acids. From germline, CDR1 is SGHDT and CDR2 YYEEEE. With 1 base removed from V and 0 bases from J, the gap between germline ends came to 9 bases. The CDR3 reads CASSLLPASTDTQYF. In nucleotides, the CDR3 is TGTGCCAGCAGCTTGTTGCCAGCGAGCACAGATACGCAGTATTTT.

The chain combines TRBV9 with TRBJ1-5; D is undetermined. V shed 0 bases and J shed 4 bases, with 5 bases lying between them. This CDR3 has 13 residues. Looked up from germline, CDR1 is SGDLS and CDR2 is YYNGEE. The CDR3 here is CASSVASNQPQHF. Written as DNA, the CDR3 is TGTGCCAGCAGCGTAGCCAGTAATCAGCCCCAGCATTTT.